The 13 T cell receptor beta chains below all came from one sample that was sequenced in a study of shared T cell receptors in the human thymus (dated by TCRdb to about 2021). Library construction relied on the immunoSEQ multiplex PCR assay. In its TCRdb copy, this immuneACCESS table keeps in-frame sequences only and misses some clones. Where compared with another copy, unresolved V genes explain less than half of these, and the others have no known cause. The sample table contains hundreds of thousands of clones; only one count was recorded for 87% of them. Roughly 0.0086% of the sample goes to the ten largest clones. This same sample was also taken into another study, of human thymus T cells.

Input material: thymocytes. These receptors were taken from a boy under two years old with a congenital heart defect. Donor details come from another sample of the same person, matched by shared clones.

This rearrangement joins TRBV13 to TRBJ2-1; TRBD2 agrees at 8 bases. The germline gives CDR1 PRHDT, CDR2 FYEKMQ (reference sequence). The CDR3 is 15 residues long. Trimming at V came to 5 bases and at J to 3 bases, leaving 6 bases not matched to a gene. The CDR3 DNA reads as TGTGCCAGCAGCCCGCGGGGGGCCAACTACAATGAGCAGTTCTTC. Translation gives CASSPRGANYNEQFF.

The rearrangement joins TRBV28 to TRBJ1-2, with TRBD1 matching 8 bases. Trimming at V came to 6 bases and at J to 7 bases, leaving 4 bases not matched to a gene. CDR1 MDHEN and CDR2 SYDVKM come from the germline V gene. CDR3 length: 12 residues. The CDR3 loop reads CASRHTGGGYTF. CDR3 DNA sequence: TGTGCCAGCAGGCACACAGGGGGTGGCTACACCTTC.

V usage is TRBV7-6 and J usage is TRBJ2-1; maybe TRBD1 (6 bases). Germline V lookup: CDR1 SGHVS, CDR2 FNYEAQ. V gave up 1 base and J gave up 0 bases, with 10 bases separating them. There are 16 residues in the CDR3. CDR3 residues: CASSLGTGSSYNEQFF. For the CDR3, the DNA is TGTGCCAGCAGCTTAGGAACAGGGAGCTCCTACAATGAGCAGTTCTTC.

The rearrangement joins TRBV7-2 to TRBJ2-7; a possible D gene is TRBD2 (6 bases). CDR1 and CDR2 (germline): SGHTA, FQGNSA. The CDR3 spans 14 residues. V was shortened by 1 base and J by 4 bases, with 11 bases between the two germline ends. The chain's CDR3 is CASSLELAGYEQYF. The CDR3 DNA reads as TGTGCCAGCAGCTTAGAACTAGCTGGGTACGAGCAGTACTTC.

The chain joins TRBV4-3 to TRBJ2-5; TRBD2 matches 8 bases. Trimming cost V 0 bases and J 4 bases; bases outside gene matches: 7. The CDR3 covers 16 residues. The germline CDR1 and CDR2 sequences are LGHNA and YSLEER. The CDR3 protein is CASSQEAGGLPETQYF. CDR3 DNA sequence: TGCGCCAGCAGCCAAGAGGCGGGAGGACTACCAGAGACCCAGTACTTC.

The chain is built from TRBV4-3 and TRBJ2-1, with 10 positions matching TRBD2. The V segment lost 1 base and the J segment 7 bases; nucleotides outside the gene matches: 10. The CDR3 totals 17 residues. Germline values: CDR1 LGHNA, CDR2 YSLEER. CDR3 protein: CASSQVGVSGGRNEQFF. The CDR3 bases are TGCGCCAGCAGCCAAGTGGGGGTTAGCGGGGGGAGAAATGAGCAGTTCTTC.

The chain is built from TRBV15 and TRBJ1-3; 8 positions agree with TRBD1. V lost 6 bases to trimming and J lost 0 bases; unmatched junction nucleotides: 4. The CDR3 loop spans 15 amino acids. CDR1 is LNHNV, CDR2 YYDKDF, per germline (reference sequence). This CDR3 reads CATSPDRGSGNTIYF. Here the CDR3 DNA reads TGTGCCACCAGTCCCGACAGGGGCTCTGGAAACACCATATATTTT.

The chain has TRBV18 and TRBJ1-4; D gene uncertain. Trimming removed 0 bases at V and 3 bases at J, with 5 bases between. Germline CDR1 is KGHSH and CDR2 is LQKENI. CDR3 length: 14 amino acids. The DNA of the CDR3 is TGTGCCAGCTCACCACCACGGTCTAATGAAAAACTGTTTTTT. Amino acids: CASSPPRSNEKLFF.

The chain couples TRBV19 to TRBJ2-7, with TRBD1 identical over 8 bases. This CDR3 is built from 16 residues. V trimming: 2 bases; J trimming: 1 base; junction bases outside the gene matches: 7. Germline V gene sequence: CDR1 LNHDA, CDR2 SQIVND (reference sequence). CDR3 amino acids: CASSIPDGQGSYEQYF. The CDR3 nucleotides are TGTGCCAGTAGTATACCCGATGGACAGGGTTCCTACGAGCAGTACTTC.

This rearrangement joins TRBV27 to TRBJ2-2, with D possibly being TRBD1 (7 bases). This CDR3 spans 15 amino acids. Trimming removed 7 bases at V and 3 bases at J, with 15 bases between. Germline V CDR1 and CDR2: MNHEY, SMNVEV (reference sequence). The CDR3 loop reads CASKSDREDTGELFF. The CDR3, as DNA: TGTGCCAGCAAATCCGACAGGGAGGACACCGGGGAGCTGTTTTTT.

The chain couples TRBV28 to TRBJ1-4, with 7 nucleotides matching TRBD1. The ends lost 4 bases at V and 4 bases at J; junction bases unmatched: 12. The CDR3 sequence is 17 residues long. The germline V gene encodes CDR1 MDHEN and CDR2 SYDVKM. The CDR3 nucleotides are TGTGCCAGCAGTTCAGCGCGGGAGGGACAGATTAATGAAAAACTGTTTTTT. This codes for CASSSAREGQINEKLFF.

V usage is TRBV4-1 and J usage is TRBJ2-7, with 7 bases lining up with TRBD2. Trimming removed 0 bases from V and 4 bases from J; junction bases left unmatched: 9. The germline V gene has CDR1 MGHRA and CDR2 YSYEKL. This CDR3 comprises 16 residues. The CDR3 coding sequence is TGCGCCAGCAGCCAAGAGGCGGCAGGGAGGGCTTACGAGCAGTACTTC. Protein product: CASSQEAAGRAYEQYF.

The chain uses TRBV12-5 and TRBJ2-7; weak D call: TRBD1 (7 bases). Per germline, CDR1 LGHNT and CDR2 FRNRAP. V dropped 6 bases and J dropped 6 bases, with 15 bases sitting between them. This CDR3 spans 13 amino acids. DNA for the CDR3: TGTGCTAGTGGAACGGACAGGAGGGGCGAGCAGTACTTC. This codes for CASGTDRRGEQYF.